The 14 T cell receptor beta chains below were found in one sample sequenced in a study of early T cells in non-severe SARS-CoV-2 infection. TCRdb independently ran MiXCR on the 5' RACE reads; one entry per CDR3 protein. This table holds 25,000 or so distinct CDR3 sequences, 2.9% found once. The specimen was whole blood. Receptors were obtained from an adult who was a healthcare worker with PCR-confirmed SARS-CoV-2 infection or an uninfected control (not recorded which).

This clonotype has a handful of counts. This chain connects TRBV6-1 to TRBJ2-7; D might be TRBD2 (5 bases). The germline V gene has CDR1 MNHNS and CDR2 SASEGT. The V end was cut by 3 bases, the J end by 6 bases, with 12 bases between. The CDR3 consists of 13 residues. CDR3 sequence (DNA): TGTGCCAGCAGTGATAGTCGGAGGTCCGAGCAGTACGTC. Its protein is CASSDSRRSEQYV.

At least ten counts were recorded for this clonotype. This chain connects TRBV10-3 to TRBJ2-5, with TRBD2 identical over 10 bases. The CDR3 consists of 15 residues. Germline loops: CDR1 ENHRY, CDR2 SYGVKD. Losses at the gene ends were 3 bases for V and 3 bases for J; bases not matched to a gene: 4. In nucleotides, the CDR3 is TGTGCCATCAGTGATACTAGCGGGGTGAAAGAGACCCAGTACTTC. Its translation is CAISDTSGVKETQYF.

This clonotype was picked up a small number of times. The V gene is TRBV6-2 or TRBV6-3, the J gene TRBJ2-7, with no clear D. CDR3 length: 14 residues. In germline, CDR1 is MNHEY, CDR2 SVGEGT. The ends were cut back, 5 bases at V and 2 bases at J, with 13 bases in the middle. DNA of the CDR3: TGTGCCAGCAGTACTCCGGTCCTCACCTACGAGCAGTACGTC. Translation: CASSTPVLTYEQYV.

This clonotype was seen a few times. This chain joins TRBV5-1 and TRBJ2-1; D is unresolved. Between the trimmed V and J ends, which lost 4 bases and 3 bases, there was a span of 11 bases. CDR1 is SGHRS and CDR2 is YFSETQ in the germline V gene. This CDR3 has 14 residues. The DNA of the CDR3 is TGCGCCAGCAGCCTGGCCAGCCTCTACAATGAGCAGTTCTTC. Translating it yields CASSLASLYNEQFF. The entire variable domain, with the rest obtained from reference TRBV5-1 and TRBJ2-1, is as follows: KAGVTQTPRYLIKTRGQQVTLSCSPISGHRSVSWYQQTPGQGLQFLFEYFSETQRNKGNFPGRFSGRQFSNSRSEMNVSTLELGDSALYLCASSLASLYNEQFFGPGTRLTVL.

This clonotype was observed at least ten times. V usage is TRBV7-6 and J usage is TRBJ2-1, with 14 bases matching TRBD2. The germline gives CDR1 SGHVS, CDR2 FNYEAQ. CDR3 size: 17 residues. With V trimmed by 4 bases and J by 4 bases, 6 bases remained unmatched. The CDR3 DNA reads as TGTGCCAGCAGCTACGGACTAGCGGGGGGTACTTACAATGAGCAGTTCTTC. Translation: CASSYGLAGGTYNEQFF.

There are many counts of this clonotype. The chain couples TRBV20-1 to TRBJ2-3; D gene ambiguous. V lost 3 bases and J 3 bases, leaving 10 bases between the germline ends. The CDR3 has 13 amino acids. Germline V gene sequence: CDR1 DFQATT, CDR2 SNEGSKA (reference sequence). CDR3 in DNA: TGCAGTGCTAGCCCCCAGGAAACAGATACGCAGTATTTT. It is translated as CSASPQETDTQYF.

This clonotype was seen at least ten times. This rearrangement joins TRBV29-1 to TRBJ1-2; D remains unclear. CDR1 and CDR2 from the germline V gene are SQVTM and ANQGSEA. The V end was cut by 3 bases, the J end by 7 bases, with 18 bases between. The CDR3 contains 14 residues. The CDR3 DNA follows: TGCAGCGTTGAGACGCGGGAGCCTCTTTCTGGCTACACCTTC. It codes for CSVETREPLSGYTF.

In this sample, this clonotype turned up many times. The CDR3, as DNA: TGTGCCAGCAGCGTAGAGGCTAGCGGGGAGACCCAGTACTTC. It codes for CASSVEASGETQYF. The chain links TRBV9 to TRBJ2-5, with 8 bases fitting TRBD2. V dropped 0 bases and J dropped 5; count of bases not matched to a gene: 3. Germline V gives CDR1 SGDLS, CDR2 YYNGEE. This CDR3 comprises 14 residues. The full variable domain, its missing parts supplied by reference TRBV9 and TRBJ2-5, is DSGVTQTPKHLITATGQRVTLRCSPRSGDLSVYWYQQSLDQGLQFLIQYYNGEERAKGNILERFSAQQFPDLHSELNLSSLELGDSALYFCASSVEASGETQYFGPGTRLLVL.

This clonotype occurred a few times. CDR3: CASSPPPPGQETQYF. CDR3 coding DNA: TGTGCCAGCAGCCCCCCCCCTCCGGGTCAAGAGACCCAGTACTTC. V gene TRBV5-4 combines with J gene TRBJ2-5; no reliable D call. V lost 4 bases and J 2 bases, leaving 15 bases between the germline ends. Germline loops: CDR1 SGHNT, CDR2 YYREEE (reference sequence). The CDR3 runs 15 residues. Looking up the rest from reference TRBV5-4 and TRBJ2-5 gives the full variable domain: ETGVTQSPTHLIKTRGQQVTLRCSSQSGHNTVSWYQQALGQGPQFIFQYYREEENGRGNFPPRFSGLQFPNYSSELNVNALELDDSALYLCASSPPPPGQETQYFGPGTRLLVL.

CDR3 region: CASSRGQGRPNYGYTF. The CDR3 DNA follows: TGTGCCAGCAGTAGGGGACAGGGGCGTCCTAACTATGGCTACACCTTC. The chain employs TRBV27 and TRBJ1-2; TRBD1 agrees at 10 bases. Germline V lookup: CDR1 MNHEY, CDR2 SMNVEV (reference sequence). CDR3 length equals 16 residues. With V trimmed by 5 bases and J by 0 bases, 6 bases remained unmatched.

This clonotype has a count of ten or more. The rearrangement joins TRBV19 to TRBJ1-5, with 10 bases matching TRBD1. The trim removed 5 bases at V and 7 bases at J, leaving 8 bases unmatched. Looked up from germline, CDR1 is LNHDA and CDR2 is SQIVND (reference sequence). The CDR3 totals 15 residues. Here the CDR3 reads CASSPLGQGGQPQHF. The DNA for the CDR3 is TGTGCCAGTAGTCCTCTAGGACAGGGGGGACAGCCCCAGCATTTT.

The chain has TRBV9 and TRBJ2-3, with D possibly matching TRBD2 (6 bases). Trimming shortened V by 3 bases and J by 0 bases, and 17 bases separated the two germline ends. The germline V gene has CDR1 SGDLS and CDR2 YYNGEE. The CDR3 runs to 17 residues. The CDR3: CASSAGIVRGSTDTQYF. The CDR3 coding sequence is TGTGCCAGCAGCGCGGGAATTGTGCGGGGAAGCACAGATACGCAGTATTTT.

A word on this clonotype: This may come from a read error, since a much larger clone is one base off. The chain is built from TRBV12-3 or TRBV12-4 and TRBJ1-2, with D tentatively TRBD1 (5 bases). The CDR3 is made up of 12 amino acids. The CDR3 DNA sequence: TGTGCCAGCACCTCCCAGAGGGGCGGCTTCACCTTC. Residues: CASTSQRGGFTF.

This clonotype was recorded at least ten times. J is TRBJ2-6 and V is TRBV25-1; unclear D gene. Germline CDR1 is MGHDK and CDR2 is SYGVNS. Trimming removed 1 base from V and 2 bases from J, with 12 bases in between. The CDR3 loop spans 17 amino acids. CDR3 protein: CASSESLVAPGANVLTF. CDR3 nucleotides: TGTGCCAGCAGTGAATCTCTGGTGGCGCCTGGGGCCAACGTCCTGACTTTC. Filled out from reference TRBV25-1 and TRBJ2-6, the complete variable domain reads EADIYQTPRYLVIGTGKKITLECSQTMGHDKMYWYQQDPGMELHLIHYSYGVNSTEKGDLSSESTVSRIRTEHFPLTLESARPSHTSQYLCASSESLVAPGANVLTFGAGSRLTVL.